Each of the 21 T cell receptor beta chains below was sequenced from the same sample in a study of shared clonotypes between healthy human individuals. Naive CD8 cells were CD45RO-negative, positively selected for CCR7, excluding terminally differentiated effector memory CD45RA+ cells. Assay: immunoSEQ multiplex PCR; the TCRdb copy retains only in-frame clones and omits some. The profile shows hundreds of thousands of clones, about 95% of them singletons. Sequenced: naive CD8+ T cells sorted from blood. These receptors all stem from a woman in her twenties or thirties in good health.

The rearrangement joins TRBV27 to TRBJ2-6; D assignment may be TRBD1 or TRBD2 (6 bases each). The length of the CDR3 is 16 residues. CDR1 is MNHEY, CDR2 SMNVEV, per germline (reference sequence). The V end was cut by 5 bases, the J end by 0 bases, with 11 bases between. The CDR3 sequence: CASSRGAGSGANVLTF. The CDR3, as DNA: TGTGCCAGCAGTAGGGGGGCGGGCTCTGGGGCCAACGTCCTGACTTTC.

The CDR3 here is CASSNGEYSGNTIYF. The CDR3, as DNA: TGTGCCAGTAGTAACGGGGAATACTCTGGAAACACCATATATTTT. The chain employs TRBV19 and TRBJ1-3; D remains ambiguous. From germline, CDR1 is LNHDA and CDR2 SQIVND (reference sequence). This CDR3 spans 15 amino acids. Between the trimmed V and J ends, which lost 4 bases and 0 bases, there was a span of 10 bases.

V is TRBV2 and J is TRBJ2-1, with TRBD2 matching 8 bases. Losses at the gene ends were 2 bases for V and 3 bases for J; bases not matched to a gene: 6. Germline CDR1 SNHLY, CDR2 FYNNEI. The CDR3 runs 16 residues. CDR3 nucleotide sequence: TGTGCCAGCAGTGAAACTCTAGCGGGCTACTACAATGAGCAGTTCTTC. Translating it yields CASSETLAGYYNEQFF.

The chain recombines TRBV21-1 with TRBJ1-2. TRBV21-1 is designated a pseudogene. The CDR3 runs to 14 residues. CDR3 region: CASSKALGTGGYTF. DNA of the CDR3: TGTGCCAGCAGCAAAGCGCTAGGGACGGGGGGCTACACCTTC.

This clone was recorded once. The chain joins TRBV28 to TRBJ1-2; D uncertain. Trimming pared 2 bases from V and 0 bases from J, leaving 13 bases between. This CDR3 is built from 16 residues. Germline CDR1 reads MDHEN; CDR2 reads SYDVKM. CDR3 amino acids: CASSLITQASNYGYTF. The DNA of the CDR3 is TGTGCCAGCAGTTTAATCACCCAAGCCTCTAACTATGGCTACACCTTC.

This rearrangement joins TRBV7-2 to TRBJ1-6, with TRBD1 as a possible D gene (5 bases). Germline loops: CDR1 SGHTA, CDR2 FQGNSA. The CDR3 runs 12 residues. Deletions cut 2 bases from V and 12 bases from J, with 8 bases between. The CDR3 DNA reads TGTGCCAGCAGCTTACCGGGACGACCCCTCCACTTT. Amino acid sequence: CASSLPGRPLHF.

This clone was observed a single time. This sequence joins TRBV27 and TRBJ2-7; 11 nucleotides agree with TRBD2. Germline values: CDR1 MNHEY, CDR2 SMNVEV (reference sequence). J was trimmed by 8 bases and V by 5 bases; bases with no gene match: 8. The CDR3 consists of 14 residues. CDR3 sequence: CASSKLAGENKQYF. Here the CDR3 DNA reads TGTGCCAGCAGTAAACTAGCGGGAGAAAATAAGCAGTACTTC.

A word on this clone: This CDR3 is also generated by other DNA sequences in the sample. This sequence joins TRBV28 and TRBJ2-7; no clear D. The V and J ends lost 5 bases and 4 bases respectively, with 12 bases between them. Germline lookup yields CDR1 MDHEN and CDR2 SYDVKM. CDR3 length: 13 amino acids. The DNA of the CDR3 is TGTGCCAGCAGTCCAGGCTTCAGTTACGAGCAGTACTTC. As protein: CASSPGFSYEQYF.

This clone has a handful of counts. The chain links TRBV19 to TRBJ2-2; D gene uncertain. The germline CDR1 and CDR2 sequences are LNHDA and SQIVND (reference sequence). Trimming removed 7 bases from V and 5 bases from J, with 11 bases in between. The CDR3 runs 13 residues. CDR3 loop: CASINDLTGELFF. As DNA, the CDR3 is TGTGCCAGTATTAACGACCTGACCGGGGAGCTGTTTTTT.

The V gene is TRBV28, the J gene TRBJ2-2, with TRBD2 identical over 7 bases. Germline V gives CDR1 MDHEN, CDR2 SYDVKM. The trim removed 3 bases at V and 1 base at J, leaving 8 bases unmatched. This CDR3 spans 17 amino acids. The CDR3 bases are TGTGCCAGCAGTTTCCTCTCATTAGCGGGGAACACCGGGGAGCTGTTTTTT. Amino acid sequence: CASSFLSLAGNTGELFF.

The rearrangement uses TRBV2 and TRBJ2-2; D is perhaps TRBD2 (5 bases). Trimming left V 8 bases short and J 13 bases short, with 17 bases between. Looked up from germline, CDR1 is SNHLY and CDR2 is FYNNEI. The CDR3 runs 12 residues. The CDR3 region is CASRAGLPTLFF. For the CDR3, the DNA is TGTGCCAGCCGGGCCGGACTTCCCACGCTGTTTTTT.

The gene calls are TRBV27 and TRBJ2-3, with TRBD2 identical over 11 bases. J lost 1 base, V lost 5 bases, and 5 bases had no gene match. Germline CDR1 MNHEY, CDR2 SMNVEV (reference sequence). This CDR3 is built from 16 residues. The chain's CDR3 is CASSPKLAGGTDTQYF. As DNA, the CDR3 is TGTGCCAGCAGTCCCAAACTAGCGGGGGGCACAGATACGCAGTATTTT.

The V gene is TRBV2, the J gene TRBJ1-6; TRBD1 aligns across 9 bases. With 7 bases clipped from V and 7 bases from J, the junction kept 5 bases outside the gene matches. Per germline, CDR1 SNHLY and CDR2 FYNNEI. This CDR3 region has 14 residues. CDR3 DNA: TGTGCCAGCAAGGAGGGACAGGGCAATTCACCCCTCCACTTT. This translates into CASKEGQGNSPLHF.

The V call is TRBV27, the J call TRBJ2-1; 11 bases line up with TRBD2. The germline gives CDR1 MNHEY, CDR2 SMNVEV (reference sequence). V lost 10 bases to trimming and J lost 3 bases; unmatched junction nucleotides: 5. The CDR3 runs to 14 residues. CDR3 in DNA: TGTGCCACCTCGGGACTAGCGGTCTACAATGAGCAGTTCTTC. Translating it yields CATSGLAVYNEQFF.

This chain uses TRBV5-4 with TRBJ2-7; either TRBD1 or TRBD2 may fit D (6 bases each). V dropped 1 base and J dropped 4 bases, with 18 bases sitting between them. The CDR3 has 16 amino acids. The germline gives CDR1 SGHNT, CDR2 YYREEE (reference sequence). CDR3 region: CASSLNLGGARYEQYF. The CDR3 DNA sequence: TGTGCCAGCAGCTTGAATCTGGGGGGCGCCCGGTACGAGCAGTACTTC.

The chain uses TRBV2 and TRBJ2-1, with TRBD2 matching over 11 bases. V lost 5 bases and J lost 8; bases outside the gene matches: 8. Germline V gene lookup returns CDR1 SNHLY and CDR2 FYNNEI. The CDR3 length is 15 residues. In DNA form, the CDR3 reads TGTGCCAGCAGTTTGACTAGCGGGGTATGGCATGAGCAGTTCTTC. Residues: CASSLTSGVWHEQFF.

This clone was seen only a few times. The chain joins TRBV30 to TRBJ1-1, with D hard to call. The germline CDR1 and CDR2 sequences are GTSNPN and SVGIG (reference sequence). V shed 2 bases and J shed 7 bases, with 8 bases lying between them. The CDR3 has 11 residues. CDR3 sequence reads: CAWSPMNEAFF. The CDR3 DNA sequence: TGTGCCTGGAGTCCTATGAATGAAGCTTTCTTT.

The chain links TRBV6-6 to TRBJ2-7; weak D call: TRBD1 (6 bases). The CDR3 extends over 15 amino acids. Germline V gives CDR1 MNHNY, CDR2 SVGAGI (reference sequence). Trimming cost V 2 bases and J 0 bases, with 11 bases left between them. The CDR3 sequence is CASSYMTGSSYEQYF. CDR3 in DNA: TGTGCCAGCAGTTACATGACAGGAAGCTCCTACGAGCAGTACTTC.

The chain carries TRBV7-9 and TRBJ2-2; tentative D call: TRBD1 (5 bases). This CDR3 spans 17 amino acids. Trimming cost V 5 bases and J 0 bases, with 16 bases left between them. Germline V lookup: CDR1 SEHNR, CDR2 FQNEAQ (reference sequence). CDR3 sequence (DNA): TGTGCCAGCAGCCCGCCCTTACAGGCTGCGAACACCGGGGAGCTGTTTTTT. Amino acid sequence: CASSPPLQAANTGELFF. The full variable domain, with the rest looked up from reference TRBV7-9 and TRBJ2-2, is DTGVSQNPRHKITKRGQNVTFRCDPISEHNRLYWYRQTLGQGPEFLTYFQNEAQLEKSRLLSDRFSAERPKGSFSTLEIQRTEQGDSAMYLCASSPPLQAANTGELFFGEGSRLTVL.

DNA of the CDR3: TGTGCCAGCAGTTTGGCAAGGACAGGGGCCTACGAGCAGTACTTC. As protein: CASSLARTGAYEQYF. The chain has TRBV28 and TRBJ2-7, with 9 bases identical to TRBD1. With 3 bases clipped from V and 2 bases from J, the junction kept 5 bases outside the gene matches. This CDR3 has 15 residues. CDR1 and CDR2 (germline): MDHEN, SYDVKM.

This clone occurred once. The chain recombines TRBV25-1 with TRBJ1-6; D unresolved. V was trimmed by 8 bases and J by 10 bases, leaving 15 bases between them. Germline loops: CDR1 MGHDK, CDR2 SYGVNS. This CDR3 has 13 amino acids. The CDR3 sequence: CASHNEPPSPLHF. DNA for the CDR3: TGTGCCAGCCATAACGAGCCCCCCTCACCCCTCCACTTT.